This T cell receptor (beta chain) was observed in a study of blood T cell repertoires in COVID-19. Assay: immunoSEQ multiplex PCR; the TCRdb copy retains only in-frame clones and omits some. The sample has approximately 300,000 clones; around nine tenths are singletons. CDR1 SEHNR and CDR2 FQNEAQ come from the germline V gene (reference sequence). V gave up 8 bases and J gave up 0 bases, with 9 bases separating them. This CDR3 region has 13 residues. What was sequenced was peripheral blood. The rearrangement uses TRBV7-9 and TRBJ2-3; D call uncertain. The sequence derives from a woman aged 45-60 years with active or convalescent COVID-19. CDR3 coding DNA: TGTGCCAGCCTGTCGGTGAGCACAGATACGCAGTATTTT. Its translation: CASLSVSTDTQYF.